This T cell receptor beta chain stems from a study of shared clonotypes between healthy human individuals. V was clipped by 2 bases and J by 6 bases, with 8 bases between them. The CDR3 extends over 13 amino acids. Germline V lookup: CDR1 SEHNR, CDR2 FQNEAQ (reference sequence). Generated by immunoSEQ multiplex PCR, the TCRdb table keeps only in-frame clones and is missing some. The sample contains millions of clones, approximately 93% of which appear only once. The specimen sequenced was naive CD4+ T cells from PBMCs. Specified subset: CD45RA+ positively selected. The V gene is TRBV7-9, the J gene TRBJ2-1; weak D call: TRBD2 (5 bases). The sequence came from a man aged 18-30 years in good health. Some clones in this sample may be carry-over from other donors' samples. The CDR3 DNA follows: TGTGCCAGCAGCTTATTGGGAGTCAATGAGCAGTTCTTC. As protein: CASSLLGVNEQFF.